The 9 T cell receptor beta chains in this list originate from one sample, sequenced in a study of T cells after yellow fever vaccination. TCRdb re-called the 5' RACE reads with MiXCR, one entry per CDR3 protein. The data hold about 140,000 distinct CDR3 sequences, with 7% to 9% observed a single time. Specimen: CD4+ T cells sorted from PBMCs, collected 5 days after the yellow fever booster vaccination. Source of these receptors: a man aged 25 to 45 who received the YFV17D yellow fever vaccine.

This clonotype was observed at least ten times. The chain couples TRBV5-1 to TRBJ2-3; D is possibly TRBD2 (6 bases). Germline CDR1 SGHRS, CDR2 YFSETQ. The ends were cut back, 2 bases at V and 5 bases at J, with 15 bases in the middle. The CDR3 is 15 residues long. CDR3 loop: CASSLPITEGDTQYF. The CDR3 region has the DNA TGCGCCAGCAGCTTACCGATTACGGAGGGAGATACGCAGTATTTT.

Ten or more counts support this clonotype. V usage is TRBV5-1 and J usage is TRBJ2-5, with D possibly TRBD1 on 5 matching bases. Trimming removed 4 bases at V and 4 bases at J, with 11 bases between. This CDR3 spans 13 amino acids. Germline lookup yields CDR1 SGHRS and CDR2 YFSETQ. CDR3: CASSMQGGETQYF. In nucleotides, the CDR3 is TGCGCCAGCAGCATGCAGGGTGGAGAGACCCAGTACTTC.

The chain carries TRBV20-1 and TRBJ1-1, with TRBD1 identical over 7 bases. This CDR3 has 14 amino acids. The germline V gene encodes CDR1 DFQATT and CDR2 SNEGSKA (reference sequence). V dropped 5 bases and J dropped 2; count of bases not matched to a gene: 8. The CDR3 sequence: CSAVPGQLNTEAFF. Written as DNA, the CDR3 is TGCAGTGCTGTACCGGGACAGCTTAACACTGAAGCTTTCTTT.

This clonotype was picked up many times. The V call is TRBV15, the J call TRBJ2-7; D assignment may be TRBD1 or TRBD2 (5 bases each). This CDR3 is 14 amino acids long. V was trimmed by 5 bases and J by 2 bases, leaving 13 bases between them. CDR1 and CDR2 (germline): LNHNV, YYDKDF (reference sequence). This CDR3 reads CATSYREQAYEQYF. CDR3 sequence (DNA): TGTGCCACCAGCTACCGGGAACAGGCCTACGAGCAGTACTTC.

The rearrangement joins TRBV5-4 to TRBJ2-7, with 7 positions matching TRBD1. With 6 bases clipped from V and 4 bases from J, the junction kept 7 bases outside the gene matches. In germline, CDR1 is SGHNT, CDR2 YYREEE (reference sequence). This CDR3 comprises 13 residues. In nucleotides, the CDR3 is TGTGCCAGCACTCGACAGGGAAGGTACGAGCAGTACTTC. As protein: CASTRQGRYEQYF.

Many counts were recorded for this clonotype. The CDR3 nucleotides read TGCAGCGTTCGGGGACCAGACCAAGAGACCCAGTACTTC. Its translation: CSVRGPDQETQYF. V and J are TRBV29-1 and TRBJ2-5; possibly TRBD1 or TRBD2 for D (5 bases each). The CDR3 runs 13 residues. The V end lost 5 bases, the J end lost 0 bases, and 10 bases lay between the germline ends. CDR1 is SQVTM and CDR2 is ANQGSEA in the germline V gene.

This clonotype was observed many times. J is TRBJ2-7 and V is TRBV5-1, with a weak D call TRBD2 (5 bases). V was shortened by 5 bases and J by 7 bases, with 22 bases between the two germline ends. This CDR3 spans 15 amino acids. Looked up from germline, CDR1 is SGHRS and CDR2 is YFSETQ. DNA of the CDR3: TGCGCCAGCAGGGAGGACGGTTCCCACCTGGGAGAGCAGTACTTC. It specifies CASREDGSHLGEQYF.

This clonotype occurred many times. The rearrangement joins TRBV7-2 to TRBJ2-1; no reliable D call. The germline V gene has CDR1 SGHTA and CDR2 FQGNSA. The CDR3 spans 15 residues. V gave up 0 bases and J gave up 7 bases, with 13 bases separating them. This CDR3 reads CASSLASARTNEQFF. The CDR3 coding sequence is TGTGCCAGCAGCTTAGCCTCGGCACGTACAAATGAGCAGTTCTTC.

This clonotype occurred many times. The rearrangement links TRBV10-3 to TRBJ2-2, with 8 bases fitting TRBD1. The V gene end was trimmed by 8 bases and the J gene end by 6 bases; junction bases not matched to a gene: 11. The CDR3 consists of 15 residues. CDR1 ENHRY and CDR2 SYGVKD come from the germline V gene. For the CDR3, the DNA is TGTGCCATCTTCCCCGGGACAGGTTTTCCCGGGGAGCTGTTTTTT. Translating gives CAIFPGTGFPGELFF.